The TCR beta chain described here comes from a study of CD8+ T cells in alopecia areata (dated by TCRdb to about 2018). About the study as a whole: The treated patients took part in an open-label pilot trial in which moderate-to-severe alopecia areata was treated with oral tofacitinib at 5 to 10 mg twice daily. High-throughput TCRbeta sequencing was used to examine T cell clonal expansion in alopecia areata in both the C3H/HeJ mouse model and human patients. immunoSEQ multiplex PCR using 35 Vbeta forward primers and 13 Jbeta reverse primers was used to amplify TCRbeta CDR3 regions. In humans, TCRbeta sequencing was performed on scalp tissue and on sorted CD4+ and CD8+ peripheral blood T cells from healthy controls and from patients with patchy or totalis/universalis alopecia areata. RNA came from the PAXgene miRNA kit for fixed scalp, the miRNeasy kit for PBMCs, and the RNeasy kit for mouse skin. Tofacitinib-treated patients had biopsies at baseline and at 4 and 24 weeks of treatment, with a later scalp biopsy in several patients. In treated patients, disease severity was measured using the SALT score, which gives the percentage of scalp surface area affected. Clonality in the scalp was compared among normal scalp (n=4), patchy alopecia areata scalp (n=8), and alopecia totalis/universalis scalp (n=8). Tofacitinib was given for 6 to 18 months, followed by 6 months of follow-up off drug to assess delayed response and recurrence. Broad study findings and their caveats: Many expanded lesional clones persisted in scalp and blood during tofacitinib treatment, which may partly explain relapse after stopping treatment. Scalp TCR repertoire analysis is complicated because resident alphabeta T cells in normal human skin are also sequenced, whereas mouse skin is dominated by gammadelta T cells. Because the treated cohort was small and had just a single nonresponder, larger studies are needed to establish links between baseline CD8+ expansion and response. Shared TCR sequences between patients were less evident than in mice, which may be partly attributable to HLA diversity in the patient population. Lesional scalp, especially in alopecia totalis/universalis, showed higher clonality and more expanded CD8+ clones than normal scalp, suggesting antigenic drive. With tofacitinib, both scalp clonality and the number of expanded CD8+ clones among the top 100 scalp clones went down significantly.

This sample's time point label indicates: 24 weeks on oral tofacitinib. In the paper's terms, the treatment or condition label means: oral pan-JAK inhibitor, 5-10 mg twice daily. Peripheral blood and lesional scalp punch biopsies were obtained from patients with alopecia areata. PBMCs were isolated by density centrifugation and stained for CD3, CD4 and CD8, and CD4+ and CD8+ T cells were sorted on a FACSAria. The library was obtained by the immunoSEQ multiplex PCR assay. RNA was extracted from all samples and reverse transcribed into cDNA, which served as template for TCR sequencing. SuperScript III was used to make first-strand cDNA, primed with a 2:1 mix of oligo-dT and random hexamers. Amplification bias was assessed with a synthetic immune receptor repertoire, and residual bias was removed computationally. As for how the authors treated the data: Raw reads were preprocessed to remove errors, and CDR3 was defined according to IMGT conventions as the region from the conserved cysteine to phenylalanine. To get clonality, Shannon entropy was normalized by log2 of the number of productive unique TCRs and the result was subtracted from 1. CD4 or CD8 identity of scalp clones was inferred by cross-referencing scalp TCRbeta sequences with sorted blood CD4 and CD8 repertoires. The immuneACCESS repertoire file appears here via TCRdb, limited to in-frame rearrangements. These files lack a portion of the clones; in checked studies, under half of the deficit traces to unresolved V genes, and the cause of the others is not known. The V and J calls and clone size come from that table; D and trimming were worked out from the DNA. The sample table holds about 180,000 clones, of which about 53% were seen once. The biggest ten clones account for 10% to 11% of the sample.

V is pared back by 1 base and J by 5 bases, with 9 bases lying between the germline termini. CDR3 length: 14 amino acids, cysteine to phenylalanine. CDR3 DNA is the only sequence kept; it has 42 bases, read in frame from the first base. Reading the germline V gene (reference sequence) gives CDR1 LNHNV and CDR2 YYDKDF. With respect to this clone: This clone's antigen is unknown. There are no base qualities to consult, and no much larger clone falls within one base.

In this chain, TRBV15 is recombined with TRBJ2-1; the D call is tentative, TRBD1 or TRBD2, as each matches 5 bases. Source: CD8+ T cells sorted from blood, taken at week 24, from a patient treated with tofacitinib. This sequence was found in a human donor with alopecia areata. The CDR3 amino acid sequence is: CATSRGDGHNEQFF. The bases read TGTGCCACCAGCAGAGGGGACGGACACAATGAGCAGTTCTTC.